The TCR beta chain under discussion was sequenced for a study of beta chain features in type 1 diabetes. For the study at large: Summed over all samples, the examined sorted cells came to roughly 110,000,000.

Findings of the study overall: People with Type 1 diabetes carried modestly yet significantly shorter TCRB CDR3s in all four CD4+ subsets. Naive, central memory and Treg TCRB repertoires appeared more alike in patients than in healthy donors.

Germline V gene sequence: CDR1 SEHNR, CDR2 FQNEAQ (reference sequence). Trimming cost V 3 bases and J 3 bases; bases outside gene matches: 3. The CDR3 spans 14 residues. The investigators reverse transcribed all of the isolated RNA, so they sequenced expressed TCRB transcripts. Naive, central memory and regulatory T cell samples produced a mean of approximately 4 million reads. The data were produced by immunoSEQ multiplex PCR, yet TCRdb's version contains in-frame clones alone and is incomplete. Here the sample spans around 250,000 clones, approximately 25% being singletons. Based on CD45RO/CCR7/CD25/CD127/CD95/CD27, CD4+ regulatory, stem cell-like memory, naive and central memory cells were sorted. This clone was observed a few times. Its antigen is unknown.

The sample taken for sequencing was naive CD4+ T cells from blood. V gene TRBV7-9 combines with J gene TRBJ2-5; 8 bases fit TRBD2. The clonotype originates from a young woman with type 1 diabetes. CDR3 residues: CASSLGSGEETQYF. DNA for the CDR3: TGTGCCAGCAGCTTGGGTAGCGGGGAAGAGACCCAGTACTTC.